The clone carrying this T cell receptor beta chain was seen a handful of times. This entry comes from a study of blood T cell repertoires in COVID-19. Study-level information: PBMCs, B-cell-depleted T cells, or T cells were the source of the cDNA or gDNA that made up the material.

Germline CDR1 reads LGHDT; CDR2 reads YNNKEL (reference sequence). Trimming removed 8 bases from V and 7 bases from J, with 12 bases in between. This CDR3 is 12 amino acids long. Generated by immunoSEQ multiplex PCR, the TCRdb table keeps only in-frame clones and is missing some. The sample lists about 110,000 clones, approximately 84% seen once, with about 4.2% in the top ten. The clonotype was recovered from a human donor in a cohort sampled during active COVID-19. The chain is built from TRBV3-1 (or the pseudogene TRBV3-2) and TRBJ1-5; no reliable D call. Sequenced material: peripheral blood. DNA of the CDR3: TGTGCCAGCGGAGGATTGGGGCAGCCCCAGCATTTT. Its translation is CASGGLGQPQHF.